Sequencing of this TCR beta chain was carried out in a study of blood T cell repertoires in COVID-19 (dated by TCRdb to between 2020 and 2021). Turning to the overall study: Samples covering the acute and convalescent phases of COVID-19 were provided by collaborators in the United States, Italy and Spain. The material from the prospective study consisted of cDNA or gDNA derived from T cells, B-cell-depleted T cells, or PBMCs. Deeply sampled blood TCRbeta repertoires from subjects exposed to, actively infected with, or recovered from COVID-19 were included in the dataset. The repertoires were made available in a free public database intended to serve as a resource for research on the immune response to SARS-CoV-2. The samples were drawn from two sources: the first 160 participants of the ongoing ImmuneRACE study, and 1,200 or so subjects contributed by 6 global collaborators. A de-identified subject ID, COVID-19 status, age in years and sex were almost always included in the sample metadata. Where available, HLA class I and class II types were obtained from metadata supplied by the sample provider rather than from assay-based typing.

Whole blood was collected in K2EDTA tubes by collaborating institutions according to the institutions' own protocols. For TCRbeta analysis, collaborators shipped samples as frozen whole blood, isolated PBMCs, or DNA extracted from either of those sample types. The study at large found these results: Clinical and demographic metadata were provided uncurated, with the amount varying by source and participant.

A word on this clone: Its antigen is unknown. No much larger clone is present one base from it, and per-base qualities are unavailable.

The immunoSEQ Assay, a bias-controlled multiplex PCR, was used to amplify TCRbeta CDR3 regions from genomic DNA. Per the original workflow: Nucleated cell counts per sample were estimated from amplification of reference gene primers within the assay. To quantify the absolute abundance of each unique TCRbeta CDR3 rearrangement, sequence reads were collapsed and filtered. For each sample, productive Simpson clonality was calculated as the square root of Simpson's diversity index across productive rearrangements. TCRdb took over this immuneACCESS table, retaining in-frame rearrangements with V and J assigned. Such tables are incomplete; in checked studies, under half of the missing clones stem from an unresolved V gene, and the remainder is unexplained. V, J and clone size reflect that table, while D and trimming were determined from the DNA. The sample records about 220,000 clones, around 80% of which are singletons. The ten largest clones add up to 20% of the sample.

V has 2 bases trimmed and J has 1 base trimmed; junction bases matching no gene number 1. The germline V gene gives CDR1 as MGHRA and CDR2 as YSYEKL. Inclusive of the bounding cysteine and phenylalanine, the CDR3 is 15 residues long. The sequence is cut down to CDR3 DNA, 45 bases in frame from base 1. The specimen sequenced was peripheral blood. The rearranged chain carries TRBV4-1 and TRBJ2-1, with 8 bases aligning to TRBD1. The clonotype comes from a young man with active or convalescent COVID-19. In nucleotides, the sequence is TGCGCCAGCAGCCAAACAGGGGGGTCCTACAATGAGCAGTTCTTC. Protein translation: CASSQTGGSYNEQFF.